This T cell receptor beta chain was sequenced for a study of T cell repertoires in cytomegalovirus infection. For the study at large: Newly reported HLA-C-restricted and thoroughly characterized HLA-B-restricted CMV epitopes were employed. An indication of both CMV infection and matching HLA type came from public TCR beta signatures. Whole-study findings and limits: Dominating the ex vivo response were TCR beta clonotypes that were CMV-specific and HLA-C-restricted. Cumulative frequency of public TCR beta families picked out carriers of CMV plus the relevant HLA.

This CDR3 contains 16 residues. Germline CDR1 and CDR2: MNHNY and SVGAGI (reference sequence). The ends were cut back, 2 bases at V and 5 bases at J, with 16 bases in the middle. TCRdb reprocessed the reads via MiXCR and lists one record per CDR3 protein. The sample includes approximately 500,000 distinct CDR3 sequences, about 33% of them seen just once. This clonotype was observed once. Its antigen is not known. This receptor was obtained from a human donor in good health (CMV status not recorded). Some clones in this sample may be carry-over from other donors' samples. The chain couples TRBV6-6 to TRBJ1-5; D not resolved. Source: cultured PBMCs, taken from culture after CMV antigen stimulation. This CDR3 is CASSYGRTDMDQPQHF. The CDR3 DNA reads as TGTGCCAGCAGTTACGGCCGGACGGATATGGATCAGCCCCAGCATTTT.